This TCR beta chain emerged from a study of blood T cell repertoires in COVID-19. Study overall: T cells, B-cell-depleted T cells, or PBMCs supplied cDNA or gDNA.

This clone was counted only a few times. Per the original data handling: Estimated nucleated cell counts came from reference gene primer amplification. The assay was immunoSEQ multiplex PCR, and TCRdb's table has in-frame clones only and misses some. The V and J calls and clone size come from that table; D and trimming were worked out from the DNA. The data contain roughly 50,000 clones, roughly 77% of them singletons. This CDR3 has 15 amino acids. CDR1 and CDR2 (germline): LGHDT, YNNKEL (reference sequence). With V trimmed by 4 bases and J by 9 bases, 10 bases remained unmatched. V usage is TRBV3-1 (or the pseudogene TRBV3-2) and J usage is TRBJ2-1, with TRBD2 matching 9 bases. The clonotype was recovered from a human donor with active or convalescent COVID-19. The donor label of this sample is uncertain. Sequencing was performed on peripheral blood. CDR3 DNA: TGTGCCAGCAGCCCGGGGGTAGCGGGAGAGAGTGAGCAGTTCTTC. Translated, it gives CASSPGVAGESEQFF.